This T cell receptor beta chain was recorded in a study of somatic mutations in cytotoxic T cells in rheumatoid arthritis. Method: immunoSEQ multiplex PCR; TCRdb's copy keeps in-frame clones and lacks some. Among about 25,000 clones listed, 82% were seen once. Findings and caveats of the study: Antigens targeted by the expanded CD8+ clones were unknown. Each of about an eighth of the roughly 65 patients had a largest CD8+ clone that made up more than 20% of CD8+ cells.

For this clone: Its antigen is as yet unknown.

The CDR3 totals 15 residues. Looked up from germline, CDR1 is SEHNR and CDR2 is FQNEAQ (reference sequence). Trimming cost V 4 bases and J 4 bases; bases outside gene matches: 10. Sequenced sample: CD8+ T cells sorted from blood. The receptor's source is a man aged 45 to 65 in good health. This chain joins TRBV7-9 and TRBJ2-7; TRBD2 matches at 7 bases. CDR3 nucleotides: TGTGCCAGCAGCTCCTATGCGGGAGTAGGGTACGAGCAGTACTTC. Protein product: CASSSYAGVGYEQYF.